This entry lists 28 T cell receptor beta chains sequenced from one sample in a study of intratumoral heterogeneity in liver cancer. Each tumour sample represents a distinct, spatially separated region of the hepatocellular carcinoma nodule. Produced via immunoSEQ multiplex PCR; TCRdb's table is partial and in-frame only. Of approximately 6,600 clones in the sample, 55% were seen once. The sequencing here drew on tumor tissue, taken before any cancer treatment. These receptors were taken from a man between 65 and 79 years old with hepatocellular carcinoma.

The V gene is TRBV30, the J gene TRBJ1-1; the match to TRBD1 covers 8 bases. CDR1 and CDR2 (germline): GTSNPN, SVGIG (reference sequence). The CDR3 is 15 amino acids. V shed 1 base and J 7 bases; nucleotides not matched to a gene: 11. CDR3 DNA sequence: TGTGCCTGGAGTGCGGCAGGGGGCGGGTATGGTGAAGCTTTCTTT. This gives the protein CAWSAAGGGYGEAFF.

The rearrangement joins TRBV5-6 to TRBJ2-3, with D possibly matching TRBD2 (6 bases). V gave up 5 bases and J gave up 4 bases, with 8 bases separating them. This CDR3 contains 12 residues. The V gene's germline CDR1 is SGHDT and CDR2 YYEEEE. The CDR3, as DNA: TGTGCCAGCAGGACGGGGGCAGATACGCAGTATTTT. Encoded protein: CASRTGADTQYF.

V is TRBV30 and J is TRBJ2-7; perhaps TRBD1 as D (5 bases). Looked up from germline, CDR1 is GTSNPN and CDR2 is SVGIG (reference sequence). The germline V and J ends were trimmed by 4 bases and 4 bases, with 20 bases remaining between them. CDR3 length equals 15 residues. The chain's CDR3 is CAWISGRRDRYEQYF. The CDR3, as DNA: TGTGCCTGGATCTCAGGTCGCAGGGATCGGTACGAGCAGTACTTC.

Only a few counts were recorded for this clone. The chain's CDR3 is CASSPFGLARPYSTDTQYF. The CDR3, as DNA: TGTGCCAGCTCACCATTTGGACTAGCGAGACCCTATAGCACAGATACGCAGTATTTT. This chain connects TRBV18 to TRBJ2-3, with 9 nucleotides matching TRBD2. Germline CDR1 and CDR2: KGHSH and LQKENI. The V gene end was trimmed by 2 bases and the J gene end by 0 bases; junction bases not matched to a gene: 12. CDR3 size: 19 residues.

The chain links TRBV11-3 to TRBJ2-2; 7 bases fit TRBD2. The V and J ends lost 2 bases and 3 bases, in that order; junction bases with no gene match: 3. Per germline, CDR1 SGHNT and CDR2 YENEEA. CDR3 size: 15 residues. The CDR3 sequence is CASSLWGGYTGELFF. Here the CDR3 DNA reads TGTGCCAGCAGCTTATGGGGGGGGTACACCGGGGAGCTGTTTTTT.

The chain employs TRBV27 and TRBJ1-2; D is perhaps TRBD1 (5 bases). Trimming took off 7 bases at V and 7 bases at J, with 25 bases between the two ends. The germline gives CDR1 MNHEY, CDR2 SMNVEV (reference sequence). The CDR3 consists of 16 residues. Here the CDR3 DNA reads TGTGCCAGCACCGGAAGGTTCTCCAGGGAATTTCTTGGCTACACCTTC. It is translated as CASTGRFSREFLGYTF.

The chain recombines TRBV28 with TRBJ2-3; 9 nucleotides align to TRBD2. This CDR3 region has 15 residues. Germline CDR1 reads MDHEN; CDR2 reads SYDVKM. V lost 5 bases, J lost 2 bases, and 5 bases stayed unmatched. CDR3 amino acids: CASSKSGGITDTQYF. The CDR3 nucleotides are TGTGCCAGCAGTAAAAGCGGGGGGATCACAGATACGCAGTATTTT.

CDR3 in DNA: TGTGCCAGCAGCTCGGACAGGAACACCGGGGAGCTGTTTTTT. This sequence encodes CASSSDRNTGELFF. The chain links TRBV11-3 to TRBJ2-2; weak D call: TRBD1 (6 bases). Trimming stripped 4 bases from V and 1 base from J, with 7 bases between. The V gene's germline CDR1 is SGHNT and CDR2 YENEEA. CDR3 length: 14 amino acids.

The V and J genes are TRBV2 and TRBJ1-5, with a weak D call TRBD1 (6 bases). The CDR3 consists of 17 residues. Trimming removed 6 bases from V and 0 bases from J, with 18 bases in between. Germline V CDR1 and CDR2: SNHLY, FYNNEI. CDR3 residues: CASSPIDRINSNQPQHF. CDR3 in DNA: TGTGCCAGCAGCCCAATTGACAGGATCAATAGCAATCAGCCCCAGCATTTT.

The chain carries TRBV7-9 and TRBJ2-7; 9 bases align to TRBD1. Germline loops: CDR1 SEHNR, CDR2 FQNEAQ (reference sequence). This CDR3 has 15 residues. V was pared by 3 bases and J by 1 base, with 4 bases of the junction left unmatched. CDR3 DNA sequence: TGTGCCAGCAGCTTTACAGGGGGCGTTTCCTACGAGCAGTACTTC. Its translation is CASSFTGGVSYEQYF.

This clone has more than one count but fewer than ten. The J gene is TRBJ2-2, the V gene TRBV2; 15 nucleotides match TRBD2. CDR1 and CDR2 (germline): SNHLY, FYNNEI. The CDR3 is made up of 17 amino acids. V lost 6 bases, J lost 0 bases, and 2 bases stayed unmatched. CDR3 sequence (DNA): TGTGCCAGCAGGGGACTAGCGGGGGGCTCGAACACCGGGGAGCTGTTTTTT. It is translated as CASRGLAGGSNTGELFF.

The chain is built from TRBV7-2 and TRBJ1-2, with 7 bases aligning to TRBD1. CDR1 is SGHTA, CDR2 FQGNSA, per germline. Trimming removed 6 bases from V and 5 bases from J; junction bases left unmatched: 6. The CDR3 is made up of 13 amino acids. The CDR3: CASSQATGYGYTF. DNA for the CDR3: TGTGCCAGCAGTCAAGCGACAGGGTATGGCTACACCTTC. The full variable domain, rest sourced from reference TRBV7-2 and TRBJ1-2, is GAGVSQSPSNKVTEKGKDVELRCDPISGHTALYWYRQSLGQGLEFLIYFQGNSAPDKSGLPSDRFSAERTGGSVSTLTIQRTQQEDSAVYLCASSQATGYGYTFGSGTRLTVV.

In its sample, this clone ranks as large. The chain has TRBV4-3 and TRBJ1-5, with D perhaps matching TRBD1 (6 bases). Between the trimmed V and J ends, which lost 0 bases and 6 bases, there was a span of 12 bases. CDR1 is LGHNA and CDR2 is YSLEER in the germline V gene. CDR3 length: 15 amino acids. The CDR3 DNA follows: TGCGCCAGCAGCCAAGACTTGGGGACAAGTCAGCCCCAGCATTTT. Residues: CASSQDLGTSQPQHF.

This chain links TRBV2 with TRBJ2-3; 7 bases agree with TRBD1. This CDR3 has 12 amino acids. Germline V gives CDR1 SNHLY, CDR2 FYNNEI. The J segment lost 4 bases and the V segment lost 8 bases, leaving 3 bases of the junction unmatched. The CDR3 DNA reads TGTGCCAGCCCGGGACAGCCAGATACGCAGTATTTT. Its translation is CASPGQPDTQYF.

The chain combines TRBV6-5 with TRBJ2-3; weak D call: TRBD2 (5 bases). CDR1 and CDR2 (germline): MNHEY, SVGAGI. Trimming left V 7 bases short and J 1 base short, with 12 bases between. The CDR3 has 14 residues. The CDR3 sequence is CASKTRGGTDTQYF. The CDR3 coding sequence is TGTGCCAGCAAGACCCGGGGAGGCACAGATACGCAGTATTTT.

This clone is medium-sized. V gene TRBV4-3 combines with J gene TRBJ2-7; no clear D. Trimming removed 2 bases from V and 3 bases from J, with 8 bases in between. CDR1 and CDR2 (germline): LGHNA, YSLEER. CDR3 length equals 13 residues. The CDR3 spells CASSQYRNYEQYF. The CDR3 DNA reads as TGCGCCAGCAGCCAATACAGAAACTACGAGCAGTACTTC.

This clone was found a few times. This chain connects TRBV5-1 to TRBJ2-1, with D uncertain. Germline V gene sequence: CDR1 SGHRS, CDR2 YFSETQ. The CDR3 runs 14 residues. The V end was cut by 3 bases, the J end by 3 bases, with 10 bases between. The CDR3 is CASSSAGRYNEQFF. CDR3 DNA: TGCGCCAGCAGCTCGGCAGGACGCTACAATGAGCAGTTCTTC.

The genes are TRBV6-1 and TRBJ2-2; D possibly uses TRBD1 or TRBD2 (6 bases each). This CDR3 comprises 16 residues. Deletions cut 2 bases from V and 7 bases from J, with 17 bases between. Germline V gives CDR1 MNHNS, CDR2 SASEGT. DNA for the CDR3: TGTGCCAGCAGTGAATTACCCGGGGGCGAGGGCGGGGAGCTGTTTTTT. Amino acids: CASSELPGGEGGELFF.

This clone was observed many times. The V and J genes are TRBV29-1 and TRBJ2-3; tentatively, D is TRBD1 (5 bases). V was cut by 7 bases and J by 1 base, with 18 bases left in between. The length of the CDR3 is 15 residues. Germline loops: CDR1 SQVTM, CDR2 ANQGSEA. CDR3 region: CSADPRQGGTDTQYF. CDR3 coding DNA: TGCAGCGCGGACCCTCGGCAAGGGGGCACAGATACGCAGTATTTT.

V is TRBV3-1 (or the pseudogene TRBV3-2) and J is TRBJ2-7; D remains ambiguous. The V gene lost 2 bases and the J gene lost 0 bases, with 8 bases spanning the gap. This CDR3 has 14 amino acids. Germline V gene sequence: CDR1 LGHDT, CDR2 YNNKEL (reference sequence). The CDR3: CASSQRVSSYEQYF. As DNA, the CDR3 is TGTGCCAGCAGCCAAAGGGTCAGCTCCTACGAGCAGTACTTC.

There are a few counts of this clone. The chain couples TRBV5-4 to TRBJ2-3; D not resolved. The germline V gene encodes CDR1 SGHNT and CDR2 YYREEE (reference sequence). The CDR3 has 13 residues. Trimming took off 2 bases at V and 1 base at J, with 5 bases between the two ends. The CDR3 here is CASSLRGTDTQYF. The DNA of the CDR3 is TGTGCCAGCAGCTTAAGAGGCACAGATACGCAGTATTTT.

This clone has more than one count but fewer than ten. The gene calls are TRBV11-1 and TRBJ1-3; D is uncertain. Trimming cost V 5 bases and J 0 bases, with 11 bases left between them. Germline-derived CDR1 and CDR2 are SGHAT and FQDESV (reference sequence). The CDR3 sequence is 15 residues long. The CDR3, as DNA: TGTGCCAGCAGCCTGGGAGGATTCTCTGGAAACACCATATATTTT. Translating it yields CASSLGGFSGNTIYF.

The chain uses TRBV4-2 and TRBJ2-2, with TRBD1 matching 7 bases. The V and J ends lost 1 base and 5 bases, in that order; junction bases with no gene match: 7. The CDR3 is 16 residues long. Germline assignment: CDR1 LGHNA and CDR2 YNFKEQ. This CDR3 reads CASSQVPTGTTGELFF. CDR3 DNA: TGTGCCAGCAGCCAAGTCCCGACAGGGACGACCGGGGAGCTGTTTTTT.

The chain combines TRBV10-3 with TRBJ1-2; D remains ambiguous. In germline, CDR1 is ENHRY, CDR2 SYGVKD. CDR3 length: 13 residues. Trimming stripped 4 bases from V and 5 bases from J, with 11 bases between. The chain's CDR3 is CAISARWEYGYTF. The CDR3 DNA is TGTGCCATCAGTGCCCGCTGGGAATATGGCTACACCTTC.

The chain recombines TRBV10-3 with TRBJ1-2; TRBD1 aligns across 7 bases. The trim removed 11 bases at V and 1 base at J, leaving 4 bases unmatched. In germline, CDR1 is ENHRY, CDR2 SYGVKD. This CDR3 is built from 12 residues. The CDR3 sequence: CASRGDNYGYTF. DNA for the CDR3: TGTGCCTCCAGGGGGGATAACTATGGCTACACCTTC.

By share, this clone ranks as medium-sized (0.01 to 0.1%). CDR3 sequence: CASSIIDSTYGYTF. CDR3 bases: TGTGCCAGTAGTATTATCGACAGTACTTATGGCTACACCTTC. This chain connects TRBV19 to TRBJ1-2, with D tentatively TRBD1 (5 bases). The germline V gene has CDR1 LNHDA and CDR2 SQIVND (reference sequence). V dropped 3 bases and J dropped 5 bases, with 13 bases sitting between them. This CDR3 has 14 residues.

This rearrangement joins TRBV2 to TRBJ2-1; no reliable D call. Trimming pared 10 bases from V and 9 bases from J, leaving 7 bases between. This CDR3 region has 9 residues. Germline-derived CDR1 and CDR2 are SNHLY and FYNNEI. The CDR3 sequence is CATPPEQFF. Written as DNA, the CDR3 is TGTGCCACCCCCCCTGAGCAGTTCTTC.

A few counts support this clone. The chain is built from TRBV5-4 and TRBJ1-1; perhaps TRBD1 as D (5 bases). Germline-derived CDR1 and CDR2 are SGHNT and YYREEE (reference sequence). Trimming cost V 0 bases and J 0 bases, with 9 bases left between them. The CDR3 is 15 amino acids. CDR3: CASSLVGGMNTEAFF. CDR3 nucleotides: TGTGCCAGCAGCTTGGTTGGGGGTATGAACACTGAAGCTTTCTTT.